A selection of T cell receptor beta chains follows, all from one sample in a study of human T cells and chemical hapten exposure. TCRdb used MiXCR to reprocess the RACE reads, holding one entry per CDR3 protein. This table has about 140,000 distinct CDR3 sequences, around 11% appearing once. The source was whole blood, collected in connection with sensitization to the hapten diphenylcyclopropenone (DPC). The receptors stem from a woman between 45 and 60 years old with alopecia areata. Some clones in this sample may be carry-over from other donors' samples. Both conserved end residues are part of each CDR3. The order of the fields is V gene, J gene, CDR3 protein.

>TRBV30|TRBJ2-3
CAWGAGLATDTQYF
>TRBV5-1|TRBJ2-1
CASSFVTGGLEQFF
>TRBV14|TRBJ2-1
CASSLPGLAYNEQFF
>TRBV7-9|TRBJ2-6
CASSLGGANVLTF
>TRBV3-1|TRBJ2-7
CASSHRDWFEQYF
>TRBV7-6|TRBJ2-7
CASSLPQGAVHEQYF
>TRBV7-2|TRBJ2-1
CASSLALGEQFF
>TRBV2|TRBJ2-5
CASMQGREETQYF
>TRBV6-6|TRBJ2-3
CASGSWISDTQYF
>TRBV11-2|TRBJ2-7
CASSRTSGYEQYF
>TRBV7-9|TRBJ1-3
CASSLWGTGNTIYF
>TRBV19|TRBJ1-1
CASSIRAGNTEAFF
>TRBV7-9|TRBJ2-6
CASSSSPPGVSGANVLTF
>TRBV7-2|TRBJ2-3
CASSSPGLAGGTTDTQYF
>TRBV7-8|TRBJ2-7
CASSPGIGSRYEQYF
>TRBV28|TRBJ2-5
CASSLLREAQETQYF
>TRBV7-8|TRBJ1-1
CASRAGLGNTEAFF
>TRBV18|TRBJ2-2
CASSPLEQGGTGELFF
>TRBV28|TRBJ2-4
CASSYPQRNIQYF
>TRBV4-3|TRBJ1-1
CASSQSSGVKVEAFF
>TRBV6-5|TRBJ1-6
CASSYKRDSPLHF
>TRBV20-1|TRBJ2-3
CSARDLLGTSGRDTQYF
>TRBV9|TRBJ2-5
CASSVAGSETQYF
>TRBV6-1|TRBJ1-5
CASSEQGMNQPQHF
>TRBV4-2|TRBJ2-7
CASSQVPDRNEQYF